The subject of this entry is one T cell receptor (beta chain). Original analysis: Amplification from reference gene primers served as the basis for estimated nucleated cell counts. Assay: immunoSEQ multiplex PCR; the TCRdb copy retains only in-frame clones and omits some. V and J calls and clone size are given by that table; D and trimming were obtained from the DNA. Altogether approximately 290,000 clones are present, approximately 83% being singletons, with the ten largest covering about 4.3%. The study drew participants aged about 18 to 89 years from roughly 25 US areas. This sample is drawn from a study of blood T cell repertoires in COVID-19. Study information: COVID-19 samples from acute and convalescent phases originated in the United States, Italy and Spain.

Germline lookup yields CDR1 SGDLS and CDR2 YYNGEE. V shed 0 bases and J shed 2 bases, with 9 bases lying between them. This CDR3 comprises 15 residues. The chain carries TRBV9 and TRBJ1-5; D gene uncertain. Material: PBMCs or T cells enriched from blood (not recorded which). The origin of this receptor is a woman between 25 and 40 years old who had recovered from COVID-19. The CDR3 reads CASSVGPGGNQPQHF. The DNA for the CDR3 is TGTGCCAGCAGCGTAGGGCCCGGAGGCAATCAGCCCCAGCATTTT.